This paragraph covers one TCR beta chain sequence. The record originates from a study of blood T cell repertoires in COVID-19. Generated by immunoSEQ multiplex PCR, the TCRdb table keeps only in-frame clones and is missing some. The data contain around 250,000 clones, more than 70% of them singletons. The clonotype was recovered from a man between 40 and 49 years old with active or convalescent COVID-19. Sequencing used peripheral blood.

As DNA, the CDR3 is TGTGCCAGCAGCAAAGGTGGAGGGAACACTGAAGCTTTCTTT. This translates into CASSKGGGNTEAFF. The chain has TRBV21-1 and TRBJ1-1. TRBV21-1 is recorded as a pseudogene. The CDR3 length is 14 residues.